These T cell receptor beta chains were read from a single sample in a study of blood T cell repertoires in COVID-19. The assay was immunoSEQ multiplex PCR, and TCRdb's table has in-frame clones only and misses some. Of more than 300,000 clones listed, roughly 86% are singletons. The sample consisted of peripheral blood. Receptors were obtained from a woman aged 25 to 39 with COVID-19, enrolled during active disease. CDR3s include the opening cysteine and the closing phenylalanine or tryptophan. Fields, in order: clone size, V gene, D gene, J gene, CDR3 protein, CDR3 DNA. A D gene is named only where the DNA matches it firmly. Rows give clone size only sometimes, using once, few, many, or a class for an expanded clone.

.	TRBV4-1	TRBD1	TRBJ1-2	CASSHPTGGDGYTF	TGCGCCAGCAGCCACCCGACAGGGGGCGATGGCTACACCTTC
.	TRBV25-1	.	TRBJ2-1	CASSERFYNEQFF	TGTGCCAGCAGTGAACGGTTCTACAATGAGCAGTTCTTC
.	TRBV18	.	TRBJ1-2	CASSPGQSYGYTF	TGTGCCAGCTCACCAGGACAGTCCTATGGCTACACCTTC
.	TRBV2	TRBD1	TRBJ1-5	CASRIQGNQPQHF	TGTGCCAGCAGGATACAGGGGAATCAGCCCCAGCATTTT
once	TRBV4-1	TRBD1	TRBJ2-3	CASTHNGRQGPLSDTQYF	TGCGCCAGCACACATAATGGAAGACAGGGGCCGCTCAGCGATACGCAGTATTTT
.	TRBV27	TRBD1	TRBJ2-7	CASSDLPDRGTEQYF	TGTGCCAGCAGTGATTTACCGGACAGGGGAACCGAGCAGTACTTC
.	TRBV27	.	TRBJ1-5	CASSLRRGGNQPQHF	TGTGCCAGCAGTTTACGTAGGGGGGGGAATCAGCCCCAGCATTTT
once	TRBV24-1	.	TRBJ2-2	CATSESEITGELFF	TGTGCCACCAGTGAATCCGAGATCACCGGGGAGCTGTTTTTT
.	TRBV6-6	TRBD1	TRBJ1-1	CASSQGQGLHTEAFF	TGTGCCAGCAGTCAGGGACAGGGTCTTCACACTGAAGCTTTCTTT
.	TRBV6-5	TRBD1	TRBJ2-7	CASSYSWAGGKNEQYF	TGTGCCAGCAGTTACTCGTGGGCAGGGGGCAAAAACGAGCAGTACTTC
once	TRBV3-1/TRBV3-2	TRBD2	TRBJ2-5	CASSQDSPAGGWQETQYF	TGTGCCAGCAGCCAAGATAGCCCGGCGGGAGGGTGGCAAGAGACCCAGTACTTC
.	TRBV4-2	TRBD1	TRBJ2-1	CASSPRFGRGHYEQFF	TGTGCCAGCAGCCCGCGATTTGGCAGGGGGCACTATGAGCAGTTCTTC
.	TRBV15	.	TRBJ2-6	CATSRERGANVLTF	TGTGCCACCAGCAGAGAACGGGGGGCCAACGTCCTGACTTTC
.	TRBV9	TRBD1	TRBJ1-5	CASSRRQGKPQHF	TGTGCCAGCAGCCGGAGACAGGGTAAGCCCCAGCATTTT
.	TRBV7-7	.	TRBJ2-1	CASTLRVTPHNEQFF	TGTGCTAGCACCCTCCGGGTCACACCTCACAATGAGCAGTTCTTC
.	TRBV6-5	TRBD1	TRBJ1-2	CASSLGQLYGYTF	TGTGCCAGCAGCCTGGGACAGCTCTATGGCTACACCTTC
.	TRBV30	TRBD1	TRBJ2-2	CAWSVGDRAVGELFF	TGTGCCTGGAGTGTTGGAGACAGGGCAGTCGGGGAGCTGTTTTTT
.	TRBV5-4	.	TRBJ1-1	CASSLGQVGTEAFF	TGTGCCAGCAGCTTGGGGCAGGTTGGTACTGAAGCTTTCTTT
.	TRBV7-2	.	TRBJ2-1	CASSSHFEQFF	TGTGCCAGCAGTTCACATTTTGAGCAGTTCTTC
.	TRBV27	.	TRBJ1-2	CASSLLGQGGSITF	TGTGCCAGCAGTTTATTGGGGCAGGGCGGTTCCATAACCTTC
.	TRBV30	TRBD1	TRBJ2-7	CAWTSGTGLEQYF	TGTGCCTGGACTTCCGGGACAGGACTCGAGCAGTACTTC
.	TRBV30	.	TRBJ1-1	CAWSGPTEGAFF	TGTGCCTGGAGCGGGCCAACAGAGGGAGCTTTCTTT
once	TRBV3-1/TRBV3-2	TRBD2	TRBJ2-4	CASSQDRGSGILAKNIQYF	TGTGCCAGCAGCCAAGACCGGGGGAGCGGGATACTAGCCAAAAACATTCAGTACTTC
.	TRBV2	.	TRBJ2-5	CASSEGSNLGTQYF	TGTGCCAGCAGTGAAGGGAGCAACCTTGGGACCCAGTACTTC
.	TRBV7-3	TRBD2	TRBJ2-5	CASSAGLQETQYF	TGTGCCAGCAGCGCGGGACTACAAGAGACCCAGTACTTC